Sequencing of this T cell receptor (beta chain) was carried out in a study of beta chain features in type 1 diabetes. Trimming cost V 7 bases and J 6 bases, with 15 bases left between them. Looked up from germline, CDR1 is SGHAT and CDR2 is FQNNGV. CDR3 size: 13 residues. This clone was found a few times. Its specificity is unknown. Study results and limitations: All four CD4+ subsets of Type 1 diabetes patients contained TCRB CDR3s that were moderately but significantly shorter.

Expressed TCRB transcripts got sequenced, as all isolated RNA was reverse transcribed. Deep immunoSEQ sequencing covered naive, central memory and regulatory T cell samples. TCRdb keeps only in-frame clones here, not all; method: immunoSEQ multiplex PCR. Seen here are about 150,000 clones, around 7.9% observed once, and the top ten hold around 0.5%. This chain uses TRBV11-2 with TRBJ2-5, with D hard to call. The TCR originated in a man aged 18-30 years with type 1 diabetes. The material sequenced was central memory CD4+ T cells from blood. CDR3 region: CASTEQTEKTQYF. The CDR3 DNA follows: TGTGCCAGCACGGAGCAGACGGAAAAGACCCAGTACTTC.